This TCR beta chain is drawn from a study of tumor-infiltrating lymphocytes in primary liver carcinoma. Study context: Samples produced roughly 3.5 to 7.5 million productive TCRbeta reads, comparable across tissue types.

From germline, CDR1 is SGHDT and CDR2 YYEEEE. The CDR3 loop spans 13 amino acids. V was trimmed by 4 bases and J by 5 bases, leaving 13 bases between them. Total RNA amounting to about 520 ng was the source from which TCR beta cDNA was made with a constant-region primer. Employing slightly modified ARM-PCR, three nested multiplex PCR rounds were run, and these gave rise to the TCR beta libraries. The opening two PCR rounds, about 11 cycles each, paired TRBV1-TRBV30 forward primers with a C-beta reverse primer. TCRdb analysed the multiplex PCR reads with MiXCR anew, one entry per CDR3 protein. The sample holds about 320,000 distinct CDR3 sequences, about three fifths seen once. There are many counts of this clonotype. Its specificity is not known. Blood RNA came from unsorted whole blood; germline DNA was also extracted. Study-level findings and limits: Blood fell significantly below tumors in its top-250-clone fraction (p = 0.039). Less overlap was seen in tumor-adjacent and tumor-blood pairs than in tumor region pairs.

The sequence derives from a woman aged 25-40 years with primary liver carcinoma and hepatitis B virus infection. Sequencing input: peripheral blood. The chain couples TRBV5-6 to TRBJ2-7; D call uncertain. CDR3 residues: CASSDPDGHEQYF. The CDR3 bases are TGTGCCAGCAGCGACCCGGACGGCCACGAGCAGTACTTC.